These T cell receptor beta chains were read from a single sample in a study of CD8+CD57+ T cells in acquired aplastic anemia. TCRdb processed the reads anew with MiXCR; each CDR3 protein has one entry. The data show around 51,000 distinct CDR3 sequences, around 69% seen once. Sequencing used sorted CD4+, CD8+, or CD8+CD57+ T cells (not recorded which) from PBMCs. These receptors came from a human donor in good health, serving as a control. The CDR3 runs from the conserved cysteine through the conserved F or W. D genes are given only for firm matches. Some rows mark clone size as missing; the rest say once, few, many or name a class of expanded clone.

clone_size	v_call	d_call	j_call	cdr3_aa	cdr3_nt
NA	TRBV7-9	TRBD1	TRBJ2-5	CASSRQDRVGETQYF	TGTGCCAGCAGTCGTCAGGACAGGGTAGGAGAGACCCAGTACTTC
medium-sized	TRBV24-1	TRBD1	TRBJ2-2	CATSDLGQGGTGELFF	TGTGCCACCAGTGATTTGGGACAGGGGGGCACCGGGGAGCTGTTTTTT
few	TRBV19	TRBD2	TRBJ2-7	CASSSGSSYGQYF	TGTGCCAGTAGCAGCGGGAGCTCCTACGGGCAGTACTTC
NA	TRBV11-3	NA	TRBJ2-7	CASSSAAGPSYEQYF	TGTGCCAGCAGCTCTGCGGCGGGGCCTTCCTACGAGCAGTACTTC
few	TRBV29-1	TRBD2	TRBJ2-7	CSVVLLAGGASEQYF	TGCAGCGTTGTACTGCTAGCGGGAGGTGCCTCCGAGCAGTACTTC
NA	TRBV7-9	NA	TRBJ2-5	CASSLGDTGRETQYF	TGTGCCAGCAGCTTAGGCGACACGGGGAGAGAGACCCAGTACTTC
NA	TRBV10-3	TRBD2	TRBJ2-1	CAISGASGRAGEQFF	TGTGCCATCAGTGGGGCTAGCGGGAGGGCCGGTGAGCAGTTCTTC
NA	TRBV5-1	TRBD2	TRBJ2-1	CASSLGSGGPYSEQFF	TGCGCCAGCAGCTTGGGTAGCGGGGGCCCTTACAGTGAGCAGTTCTTC
NA	TRBV7-3	NA	TRBJ2-5	CATSPPPQETQYF	TGTGCCACCAGCCCCCCCCCCCAAGAGACCCAGTACTTC
NA	TRBV7-2	TRBD1	TRBJ1-2	CASSPGQGKGYGYTF	TGTGCCAGCAGCCCAGGACAGGGAAAAGGCTATGGCTACACCTTC
NA	TRBV29-1	NA	TRBJ2-6	CSVEYGASGANVLTF	TGCAGCGTCGAATACGGGGCGTCTGGGGCCAACGTCCTGACTTTC
NA	TRBV29-1	NA	TRBJ2-1	CSVDGGSTYNEQFF	TGCAGCGTTGATGGGGGTTCGACCTACAATGAGCAGTTCTTC
NA	TRBV7-7	NA	TRBJ2-5	CASSFLGGETQYF	TGTGCCAGCAGCTTTCTTGGGGGCGAGACCCAGTACTTC
NA	TRBV19	TRBD1	TRBJ1-2	CASNDGRGLYGYTF	TGTGCCAGTAATGATGGGAGGGGGCTCTATGGCTACACCTTC
NA	TRBV29-1	NA	TRBJ1-3	CSVMATSGNTIYF	TGCAGCGTTATGGCAACCTCTGGAAACACCATATATTTT
few	TRBV7-3	TRBD1	TRBJ1-6	CASSLDRAPSPLHF	TGTGCCAGCAGCTTGGACAGGGCCCCTTCACCCCTCCACTTT
NA	TRBV10-3	TRBD2	TRBJ2-7	CAIRAGTGGEQYF	TGTGCCATCAGGGCCGGGACGGGAGGCGAGCAGTACTTC
NA	TRBV19	TRBD2	TRBJ2-5	CASSIDQLAGGLGETQYF	TGTGCCAGTAGTATAGATCAACTAGCGGGGGGCCTGGGGGAGACCCAGTACTTC
few	TRBV19	TRBD1	TRBJ2-7	CASSRDREHEQYF	TGTGCCAGTAGTAGAGACAGGGAACACGAGCAGTACTTC
medium-sized	TRBV5-8	NA	TRBJ1-5	CASSSTSSNQPQHF	TGTGCCAGCAGCTCCACGTCGAGCAATCAGCCCCAGCATTTT
once	TRBV25-1	NA	TRBJ2-1	CASSDRTLYNEQFF	TGTGCCAGCAGTGACAGGACTCTCTACAATGAGCAGTTCTTC
NA	TRBV20-1	NA	TRBJ1-4	CSARDRDKGDEKLFF	TGCAGTGCTAGAGACAGAGACAAGGGAGATGAAAAACTGTTTTTT
NA	TRBV7-3	NA	TRBJ1-1	CASSPNRNTEAFF	TGTGCCAGCAGCCCAAACAGGAACACTGAAGCTTTCTTT
NA	TRBV10-1	NA	TRBJ1-1	CASSGKTTGLRTEAFF	TGCGCCAGCAGTGGGAAAACTACAGGGCTGAGGACTGAAGCTTTCTTT
many	TRBV2	NA	TRBJ2-2	CASSRQGGITGELFF	TGTGCCAGCAGCCGGCAGGGTGGTATCACCGGGGAGCTGTTTTTT
few	TRBV25-1	NA	TRBJ1-6	CASRQTGTASSYNSPLHF	TGTGCCAGCAGACAGACCGGGACGGCAAGCTCCTATAATTCACCCCTCCACTTT
NA	TRBV25-1	NA	TRBJ2-3	CASSGARPSGTDTQYF	TGTGCCAGCAGTGGGGCGAGGCCATCAGGCACAGATACGCAGTATTTT
once	TRBV4-1	TRBD1	TRBJ1-5	CASSRDRGNQPQHF	TGCGCCAGCAGCCGCGACAGGGGGAATCAGCCCCAGCATTTT
NA	TRBV24-1	NA	TRBJ1-3	CATSDSLGQIRNTIYF	TGTGCCACCAGTGATTCTCTTGGACAGATTAGGAACACCATATATTTT
NA	TRBV25-1	NA	TRBJ1-2	CASSPNVGAAYGYTF	TGTGCCAGCAGCCCAAATGTGGGGGCAGCCTATGGCTACACCTTC
NA	TRBV29-1	NA	TRBJ2-7	CSVYLTGASYEQYF	TGCAGCGTCTACCTTACGGGGGCTTCCTACGAGCAGTACTTC
many	TRBV6-4	NA	TRBJ2-2	CASSEGSSAGELFF	TGTGCCAGCAGTGAGGGCTCCTCAGCCGGGGAGCTGTTTTTT
NA	TRBV5-1	NA	TRBJ2-3	CASSLPDSTDTQYF	TGCGCCAGCAGCTTGCCGGACTCCACAGATACGCAGTATTTT
NA	TRBV14	NA	TRBJ1-5	CASSQESGPQHF	TGTGCCAGCAGCCAAGAGAGCGGGCCCCAGCATTTT
few	TRBV28	TRBD1	TRBJ1-5	CASSSRTGRRDNQPQHF	TGTGCCAGCAGTTCACGGACAGGGCGGAGGGACAATCAGCCCCAGCATTTT
NA	TRBV2	TRBD1	TRBJ2-7	CASETGTGIGEQYF	TGTGCCAGCGAGACCGGGACAGGGATAGGCGAGCAGTACTTC
many	TRBV20-1	NA	TRBJ2-5	CSARDREWVHQETQYF	TGCAGTGCTAGAGATCGGGAGTGGGTGCACCAAGAGACCCAGTACTTC
once	TRBV19	NA	TRBJ1-1	CASSILRPKNTEAFF	TGTGCCAGTAGTATCCTGAGGCCGAAGAACACTGAAGCTTTCTTT
NA	TRBV7-9	TRBD1	TRBJ1-1	CASSVTGIGTEAFF	TGTGCCAGCAGCGTGACAGGGATTGGGACTGAAGCTTTCTTT
few	TRBV19	TRBD1	TRBJ1-1	CASSTWDRTEAFF	TGTGCCAGTAGTACCTGGGACAGAACTGAAGCTTTCTTT
NA	TRBV9	NA	TRBJ1-5	CASSVLGVGHF	TGTGCCAGCAGCGTATTAGGGGTAGGGCATTTT
few	TRBV11-1	NA	TRBJ1-2	CASSFGQTPANYGYTF	TGTGCCAGCAGCTTCGGACAGACCCCTGCTAACTATGGCTACACCTTC
NA	TRBV4-2	NA	TRBJ1-1	CASSPGVRALF	TGTGCCAGCAGCCCAGGAGTGAGAGCTCTCTTT
NA	TRBV19	NA	TRBJ1-2	CASSIGNGYTF	TGTGCCAGTAGTATTGGGAATGGCTACACCTTC
NA	TRBV7-8	TRBD1	TRBJ2-2	CASIEDRAGTGELFF	TGTGCCAGCATTGAGGACAGGGCGGGCACCGGGGAGCTGTTTTTT
NA	TRBV2	NA	TRBJ1-5	CASILGGTNQPQHF	TGTGCCAGCATCCTGGGGGGCACCAATCAGCCCCAGCATTTT
NA	TRBV7-2	NA	TRBJ2-7	CASSLATIYEQYF	TGTGCCAGCAGCTTAGCTACTATCTACGAGCAGTACTTC
NA	TRBV24-1	NA	TRBJ1-5	CATSDHGQTKPQHF	TGTGCCACCAGTGATCACGGACAGACCAAGCCCCAGCATTTT
once	TRBV2	NA	TRBJ1-2	CASSNYGYTF	TGTGCCAGCAGTAACTATGGCTACACCTTC
once	TRBV24-1	NA	TRBJ1-5	CATSDRVDQPQHF	TGTGCCACCAGTGACCGGGTGGATCAGCCCCAGCATTTT
NA	TRBV11-2	NA	TRBJ2-3	CASSPRQSTAANTQYF	TGTGCCAGCAGCCCAAGACAGAGTACTGCGGCGAATACGCAGTATTTT
many	TRBV7-3	NA	TRBJ1-2	CASSPGTIRDYGYTF	TGTGCCAGCAGCCCGGGGACGATTAGGGACTATGGCTACACCTTC
NA	TRBV11-2	NA	TRBJ1-3	CASSPGDSGDTIYF	TGTGCCAGCAGCCCAGGGGACTCTGGAGACACCATATATTTT
NA	TRBV11-1	NA	TRBJ2-1	CASSQPRGARDDEQFF	TGTGCCAGCAGTCAACCACGGGGGGCGCGGGACGATGAGCAGTTCTTC